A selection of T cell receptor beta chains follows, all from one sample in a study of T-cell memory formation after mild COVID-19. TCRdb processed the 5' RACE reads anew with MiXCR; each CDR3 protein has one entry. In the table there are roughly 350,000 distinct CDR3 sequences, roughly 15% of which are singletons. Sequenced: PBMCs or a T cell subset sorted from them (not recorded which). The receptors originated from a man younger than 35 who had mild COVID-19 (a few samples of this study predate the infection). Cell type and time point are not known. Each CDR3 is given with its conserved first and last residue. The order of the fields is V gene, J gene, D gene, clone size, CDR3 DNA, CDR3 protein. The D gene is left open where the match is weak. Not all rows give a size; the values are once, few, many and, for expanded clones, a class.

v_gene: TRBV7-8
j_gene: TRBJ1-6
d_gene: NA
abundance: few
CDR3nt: TGTGCCAGCAGCTTAACCTGGACAGTCAATTCACCCCTCCACTTT
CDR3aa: CASSLTWTVNSPLHF

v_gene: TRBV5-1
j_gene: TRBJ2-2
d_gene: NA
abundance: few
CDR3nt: TGCGCCAGCAGACTGACACCTTATAACACCGGGGAGCTGTTTTTT
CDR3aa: CASRLTPYNTGELFF

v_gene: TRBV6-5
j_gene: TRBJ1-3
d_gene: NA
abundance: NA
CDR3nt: TGTGCCAGCAGTTATGCCGCCCTCTCTGGAAACACCATATATTTT
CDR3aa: CASSYAALSGNTIYF

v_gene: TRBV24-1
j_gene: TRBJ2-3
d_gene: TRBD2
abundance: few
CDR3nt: TGTGCCACCAGTCCGACTAGCGGGCCGCACACAGATACGCAGTATTTT
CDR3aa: CATSPTSGPHTDTQYF

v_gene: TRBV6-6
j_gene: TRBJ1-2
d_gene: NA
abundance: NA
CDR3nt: TGTGCCAGGCACTCATTTTACTCTGGCTACACCTTC
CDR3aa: CARHSFYSGYTF

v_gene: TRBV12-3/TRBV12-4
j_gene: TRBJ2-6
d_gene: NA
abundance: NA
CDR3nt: TGTGCCAGCAGTTTTTGGACTGGGGCCAACGTCCTGACTTTC
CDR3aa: CASSFWTGANVLTF

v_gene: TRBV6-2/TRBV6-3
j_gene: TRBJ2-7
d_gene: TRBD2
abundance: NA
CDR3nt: TGTGCCAGCAGTTCCCAGATACTGGGGACTAGCGGGGCACATTACGAGCAGTACTTC
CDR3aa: CASSSQILGTSGAHYEQYF

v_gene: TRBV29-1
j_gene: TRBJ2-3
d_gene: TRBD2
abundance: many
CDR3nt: TGCAGCGTGGCGGGGGGGAGAGATACGCAGTATTTT
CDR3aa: CSVAGGRDTQYF

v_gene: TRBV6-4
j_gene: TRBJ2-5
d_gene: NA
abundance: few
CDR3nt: TGTGCCAGCAGCGCCCCTGTGGGAGCCCCCCGTGAGACCCAGTACTTC
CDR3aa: CASSAPVGAPRETQYF

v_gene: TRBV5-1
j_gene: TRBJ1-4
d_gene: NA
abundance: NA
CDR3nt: TGCGCCAGCAGCTTCGGGATACCAGCAACTAATGAAAAACTGTTTTTT
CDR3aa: CASSFGIPATNEKLFF

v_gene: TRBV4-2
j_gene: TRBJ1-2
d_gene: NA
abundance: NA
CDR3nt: TGTGCCAGCAGCCAAGTGGGTCGATATGGCTACACCTTC
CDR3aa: CASSQVGRYGYTF

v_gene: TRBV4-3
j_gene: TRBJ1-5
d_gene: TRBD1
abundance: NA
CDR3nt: TGCGCCAGCAGCCAAGATCTGGGACAGGGCGGCCAGCCCCAGCATTTT
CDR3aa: CASSQDLGQGGQPQHF

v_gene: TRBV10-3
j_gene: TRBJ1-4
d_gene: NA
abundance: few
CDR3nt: TGTGCCATCAGTGGCTCAGGGCCTCGACTGTTTTTT
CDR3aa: CAISGSGPRLFF

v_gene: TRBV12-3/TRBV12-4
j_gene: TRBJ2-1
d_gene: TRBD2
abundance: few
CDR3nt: TGTGCCAGCAGTCCTAGGGTGAGGGAGGGCTACAATGAGCAGTTCTTC
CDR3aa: CASSPRVREGYNEQFF

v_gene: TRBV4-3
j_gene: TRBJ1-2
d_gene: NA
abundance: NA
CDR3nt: TGCGCCAGCAGCCAAGAAGCCCGGGGGTTGTATGGCTACACCTTC
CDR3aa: CASSQEARGLYGYTF

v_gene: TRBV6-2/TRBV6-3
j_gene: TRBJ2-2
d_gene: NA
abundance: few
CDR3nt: TGTGCCAGCAGTACTCATCTTGGGGTTGCTGGTGCCGGGGAGCTGTTTTTT
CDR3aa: CASSTHLGVAGAGELFF

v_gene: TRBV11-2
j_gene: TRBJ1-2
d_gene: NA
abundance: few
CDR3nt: TGTGCCAGCAGCCCAGGTCCCCCCACTGGCTACACCTTC
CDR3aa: CASSPGPPTGYTF

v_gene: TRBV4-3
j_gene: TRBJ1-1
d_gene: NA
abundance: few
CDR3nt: TGCGCCAGCAGCCGGACAGACAACACTGAAGCTTTCTTT
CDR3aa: CASSRTDNTEAFF

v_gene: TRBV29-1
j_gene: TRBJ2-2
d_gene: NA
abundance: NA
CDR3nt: TGCAGCGTTGAAGATCGTGTGGGGCCGAACACCGGGGAGCTGTTTTTT
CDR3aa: CSVEDRVGPNTGELFF

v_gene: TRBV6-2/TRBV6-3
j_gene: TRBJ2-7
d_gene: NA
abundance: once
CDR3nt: TGTGCCAGCAGTTACTCGATCAACGCGGGCGTAACCTACGAGCAGTACTTC
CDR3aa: CASSYSINAGVTYEQYF

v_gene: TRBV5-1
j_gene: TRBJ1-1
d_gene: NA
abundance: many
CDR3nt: TGCGCCAGCAGCCAGGACACTGAAGCTTTCTTT
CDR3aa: CASSQDTEAFF

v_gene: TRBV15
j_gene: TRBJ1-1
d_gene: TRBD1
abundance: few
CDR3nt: TGTGCCACCAGCAGAGGGACAGGTGGAACTGAAGCTTTCTTT
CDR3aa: CATSRGTGGTEAFF

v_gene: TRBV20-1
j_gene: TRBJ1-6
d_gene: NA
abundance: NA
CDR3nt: TGCAGTGCTAGACGGAGGGATAATTCACCCCTCCACTTT
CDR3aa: CSARRRDNSPLHF

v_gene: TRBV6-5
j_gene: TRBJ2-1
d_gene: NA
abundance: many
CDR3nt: TGTGCCAGCAGTTACTCACCGGGGGCCTACAATGAGCAGTTCTTC
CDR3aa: CASSYSPGAYNEQFF

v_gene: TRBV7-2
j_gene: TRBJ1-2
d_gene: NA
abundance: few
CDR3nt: TGTGCCAGCAGCTTAGACGGCGTCTATGGCTACACCTTC
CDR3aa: CASSLDGVYGYTF

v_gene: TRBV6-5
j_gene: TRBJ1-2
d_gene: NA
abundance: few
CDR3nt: TGTGCCAGCAGACCGTTCGGGGCTTACTATGGCTACACCTTC
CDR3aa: CASRPFGAYYGYTF

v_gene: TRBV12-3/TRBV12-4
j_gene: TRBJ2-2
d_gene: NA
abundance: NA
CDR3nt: TGTGCCAGCAGTTTAAGGGCGGTCGGGGAGCTGTTTTTT
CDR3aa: CASSLRAVGELFF

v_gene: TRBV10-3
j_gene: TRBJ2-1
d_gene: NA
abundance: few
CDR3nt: TGTGCCATCAGTGGCCTCGCGGGGTCTGATGAGCAGTTCTTC
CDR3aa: CAISGLAGSDEQFF

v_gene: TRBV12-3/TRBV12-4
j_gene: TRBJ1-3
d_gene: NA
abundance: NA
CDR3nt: TGTGCCAGCAGTTTTGCACTTACCGTTAGTGCTGGAAACACCATATATTTT
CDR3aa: CASSFALTVSAGNTIYF

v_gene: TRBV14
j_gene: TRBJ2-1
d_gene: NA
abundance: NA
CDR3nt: TGTGCCAGCAGCCCCGGACGGTCCAATGAGCAGTTCTTC
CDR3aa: CASSPGRSNEQFF

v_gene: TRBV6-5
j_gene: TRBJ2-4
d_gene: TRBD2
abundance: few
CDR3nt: TGTGCCAGCAGTTACTCGAGGACTAGCGGGGGGATTCAGTACTTC
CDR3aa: CASSYSRTSGGIQYF

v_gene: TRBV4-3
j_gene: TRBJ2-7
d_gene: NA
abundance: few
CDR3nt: TGCGCCAGCAGCCAGGAGGCGGGTGGCTACGAGCAGTACTTC
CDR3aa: CASSQEAGGYEQYF